Shown below are 16 T cell receptor beta chains from a single sample sequenced in a study of blood T cell repertoires in COVID-19 (dated by TCRdb to 2020 to 2021). Receptors were amplified or captured by the immunoSEQ multiplex PCR assay. The clones in this table, taken by TCRdb from immuneACCESS, are in-frame only. Not every clone is retained; where verified, under half of the shortfall comes from an unresolved V gene, and the cause of the rest is unknown. The sample records 87,000 or so clones, roughly nine tenths of which are singletons. 2.5% to 3.5% of the sample lies in the top ten. Sequences were obtained from peripheral blood. Receptor source: a woman in her forties or fifties with active or convalescent COVID-19.

The chain recombines TRBV3-1 (or the pseudogene TRBV3-2) with TRBJ1-5; D unclear. Trimming pared 0 bases from V and 1 base from J, leaving 7 bases between. The CDR3 runs 15 residues. Germline values: CDR1 LGHDT, CDR2 YNNKEL (reference sequence). CDR3 in amino acids: CASSQDTSSNQPQHF. CDR3 nucleotide sequence: TGTGCCAGCAGCCAAGACACGAGCAGCAATCAGCCCCAGCATTTT.

The rearrangement links TRBV6-5 to TRBJ2-3; D is uncertain. Germline CDR1 is MNHEY and CDR2 is SVGAGI. There are 14 residues in the CDR3. V was trimmed by 0 bases and J by 3 bases, leaving 7 bases between them. The CDR3 region has the DNA TGTGCCAGCAGTTACTCGGCCGGGACAGATACGCAGTATTTT. This encodes CASSYSAGTDTQYF.

The rearrangement joins TRBV5-6 to TRBJ1-2; 12 bases line up with TRBD1. V dropped 6 bases and J dropped 8; count of bases not matched to a gene: 2. Germline CDR1 is SGHDT and CDR2 is YYEEEE. The CDR3 covers 12 residues. The CDR3 is CASMGTGGGYTF. For the CDR3, the DNA is TGTGCCAGCATGGGGACAGGGGGCGGCTACACCTTC.

This clone was counted once. This sequence joins TRBV19 and TRBJ1-2; 7 bases agree with TRBD1. This CDR3 has 14 residues. Germline loops: CDR1 LNHDA, CDR2 SQIVND (reference sequence). J lost 6 bases, V lost 10 bases, and 14 bases had no gene match. This CDR3 reads CATTQGDRPNGYTF. The CDR3 coding sequence is TGTGCCACCACGCAGGGGGACAGACCAAATGGCTACACCTTC.

The gene calls are TRBV5-1 and TRBJ2-2, with 10 bases identical to TRBD2. Germline V gene sequence: CDR1 SGHRS, CDR2 YFSETQ. The CDR3 sequence is 16 residues long. Trimming cost V 4 bases and J 3 bases; bases outside gene matches: 6. CDR3 amino acids: CASSPTSGGDTGELFF. The DNA of the CDR3 is TGCGCCAGCAGCCCAACAAGCGGGGGGGACACCGGGGAGCTGTTTTTT.

V usage is TRBV5-1 and J usage is TRBJ2-7; D unresolved. The CDR3 totals 11 residues. Between the trimmed V and J ends, which lost 2 bases and 7 bases, there was a span of 7 bases. The germline V gene has CDR1 SGHRS and CDR2 YFSETQ. This CDR3 reads CASSFNQEQYF. The CDR3 DNA reads TGCGCCAGCAGCTTCAATCAGGAGCAGTACTTC.

The J gene is TRBJ1-2, the V gene TRBV6-5, with 8 bases aligning to TRBD1. The germline V gene encodes CDR1 MNHEY and CDR2 SVGAGI. The CDR3 extends over 13 amino acids. With V trimmed by 5 bases and J by 6 bases, 5 bases remained unmatched. CDR3 DNA sequence: TGTGCCAGCAGTACCTCGGACAGGGATGGCTACACCTTC. This gives the protein CASSTSDRDGYTF.

The chain couples TRBV30 to TRBJ1-2, with D possibly being TRBD1 (5 bases). Germline loops: CDR1 GTSNPN, CDR2 SVGIG (reference sequence). This CDR3 is 13 amino acids long. Trimming stripped 2 bases from V and 4 bases from J, with 11 bases between. DNA of the CDR3: TGTGCCTGGAGTTGGGGGGTGGGCTATGGCTACACCTTC. Amino acids: CAWSWGVGYGYTF.

The chain couples TRBV7-8 to TRBJ1-4; D is unclear. V was trimmed by 0 bases and J by 7 bases, leaving 18 bases between them. Germline V gene lookup returns CDR1 SGHVS and CDR2 FQNEAQ. This CDR3 has 17 residues. CDR3 sequence: CASSLASRPGSGEKLFF. In DNA, the CDR3 is TGTGCCAGCAGCTTAGCGTCCAGGCCGGGATCGGGTGAAAAACTGTTTTTT.

V and J are TRBV7-2 and TRBJ1-4, with no clear D. This CDR3 comprises 15 residues. V shed 9 bases and J shed 3 bases, with 17 bases lying between them. Germline V gene sequence: CDR1 SGHTA, CDR2 FQGNSA. The CDR3 loop reads CASTLGGLANEKLFF. CDR3 coding DNA: TGTGCCAGTACCTTGGGAGGTTTGGCTAATGAAAAACTGTTTTTT.

The chain combines TRBV19 with TRBJ1-5; weak D call: TRBD1 (5 bases). This CDR3 region has 13 residues. Trimming left V 5 bases short and J 4 bases short, with 9 bases between. The germline V gene has CDR1 LNHDA and CDR2 SQIVND (reference sequence). This CDR3 is CASSVGGNQPQHF. The CDR3 bases are TGTGCCAGTAGTGTGGGGGGAAATCAGCCCCAGCATTTT. The entire variable domain, with the rest obtained from reference TRBV19 and TRBJ1-5, is as follows: DGGITQSPKYLFRKEGQNVTLSCEQNLNHDAMYWYRQDPGQGLRLIYYSQIVNDFQKGDIAEGYSVSREKKESFPLTVTSAQKNPTAFYLCASSVGGNQPQHFGDGTRLSIL.

This rearrangement joins TRBV5-6 to TRBJ2-7, with 9 bases fitting TRBD1. The CDR3 has 14 amino acids. Germline CDR1 and CDR2: SGHDT and YYEEEE. V shed 6 bases and J 1 base; nucleotides not matched to a gene: 5. The CDR3 protein is CASTLQGASYEQYF. The DNA for the CDR3 is TGTGCCAGCACCCTACAGGGGGCGTCCTACGAGCAGTACTTC. Looking up the rest from reference TRBV5-6 and TRBJ2-7 gives the full variable domain: DAGVTQSPTHLIKTRGQQVTLRCSPKSGHDTVSWYQQALGQGPQFIFQYYEEEERQRGNFPDRFSGHQFPNYSSELNVNALLLGDSALYLCASTLQGASYEQYFGPGTRLTVT.

This clone has a single count. Its ends do not fully match the called genes, so a read error is possible. Other DNA variants within this sample encode the same CDR3. The chain links TRBV29-1 to TRBJ1-5; the D gene is possibly TRBD1 (6 bases). The CDR3 has 13 amino acids. Germline V CDR1 and CDR2: SQVTM, ANQGSEA. This CDR3 reads CSAVGGRDQPQHF. Here the CDR3 DNA reads TGCAGCGCTGTAGGGGGAAGAGATCAGCCACAGCATTTT.

V usage is TRBV6-4 and J usage is TRBJ2-2; D possibly corresponds to TRBD2 (6 bases). Per the germline V gene, CDR1 is MRHNA and CDR2 is SNTAGT. This CDR3 is 15 amino acids long. Trimming removed 6 bases at V and 0 bases at J, with 11 bases between. Here the CDR3 DNA reads TGTGCCAGCAGCCTTCGGGGGACGAACACCGGGGAGCTGTTTTTT. Protein product: CASSLRGTNTGELFF.

This clone was detected once. The chain carries TRBV3-1 (or the pseudogene TRBV3-2) and TRBJ1-4; D remains ambiguous. The CDR3 has 18 residues. V lost 0 bases, J lost 3 bases, and 17 bases lay in between. In germline, CDR1 is LGHDT, CDR2 YNNKEL (reference sequence). The chain's CDR3 is CASSQDWGGSLANEKLFF. CDR3 nucleotide sequence: TGTGCCAGCAGCCAAGATTGGGGAGGGAGTCTAGCTAATGAAAAACTGTTTTTT.

The chain has TRBV13 and TRBJ2-3, with a possible D match to TRBD2 (5 bases). The CDR3 covers 13 residues. V was clipped by 7 bases and J by 4 bases, with 12 bases between them. Germline V CDR1 and CDR2: PRHDT, FYEKMQ (reference sequence). The CDR3 region is CASIFGSADTQYF. The CDR3 region has the DNA TGTGCCAGCATCTTTGGGAGCGCAGATACGCAGTATTTT. Filled out from reference TRBV13 and TRBJ2-3, the complete variable domain reads AAGVIQSPRHLIKEKRETATLKCYPIPRHDTVYWYQQGPGQDPQFLISFYEKMQSDKGSIPDRFSAQQFSDYHSELNMSSLELGDSALYFCASIFGSADTQYFGPGTRLTVL.